This entry is about one TCR beta chain. This entry comes from a study of cytomegalovirus exposure and HLA in healthy donors. PCR used 60 Vbeta primers and 13 Jbeta primers. Original handling: An analysis performed later counted roughly 80 million unique TCR beta chains (roughly 11 million of them shared). Measured with immunoSEQ multiplex PCR; TCRdb has only the in-frame clones, and not every one. D and trimming were read from the DNA, whereas the V and J calls and clone size are those reported in that table. The table has 170,000 or so clones, 75% to 80% seen once. With 4 bases removed from V and 1 base from J, the gap between germline ends came to 14 bases. The germline V gene has CDR1 SGHNT and CDR2 YYREEE (reference sequence). The CDR3 is made up of 15 amino acids.

The source of this sequence is a woman aged 40 to 50 in good health and CMV-seronegative. The sequencing input was PBMCs. The gene calls are TRBV5-4 and TRBJ1-1; tentatively, D is TRBD1 (5 bases). The DNA of the CDR3 is TGTGCCAGCAGCATAGGGCTTGACAGGAACACTGAAGCTTTCTTT. This sequence encodes CASSIGLDRNTEAFF.